This T cell receptor (beta chain) appears in the sequencing data of a study of post-analysis software for immune sequencing data. At the level of the study: Both relapsing-remitting and secondary progressive multiple sclerosis featured among the disease courses, as did progressive-relapsing multiple sclerosis.

Worth noting for this clonotype: Its matching antigen is unknown.

Built from TCR beta cDNA, the libraries had unique molecular identifiers in them. TCRdb analysed the PCR reads with MiXCR anew, one entry per CDR3 protein. The sample records approximately 660,000 distinct CDR3 sequences, 55% to 60% being singletons. V lost 7 bases and J lost 5; bases outside the gene matches: 10. CDR1 MNHNS and CDR2 SASEGT come from the germline V gene. CDR3 size: 14 residues. The study, taken as a whole, reports: F measure grouped same-batch samples tightly together. TRBV5-6, TRBV5-1 and TRBV20-1 were among 4 or 5 TRBV segments more frequent in patients than controls.

The sequencing sample was made of blood. The sequence came from a girl aged 2-15 years with multiple sclerosis. The J gene is TRBJ2-5, the V gene TRBV6-1; TRBD2 matches at 7 bases. The CDR3 coding sequence is TGTGCCAGCATCCAAATGGGAGGGGCGGAGACCCAGTACTTC. It encodes CASIQMGGAETQYF.